The rows below give T cell receptor beta chains drawn from one sample of a study of T cells after yellow fever vaccination. TCRdb reprocessed the 5' RACE reads with MiXCR, giving one entry per CDR3 protein. This table holds about 160,000 distinct CDR3 sequences, almost 7% found once. Material: CD4+ T cells sorted from PBMCs, obtained 5 to 6 days after the first yellow fever vaccination. Receptors originate from a young man who received the YFV17D yellow fever vaccine. CDR3s include the opening cysteine and the closing phenylalanine or tryptophan. A D gene is named only where the DNA matches it firmly. Size is stated for part of the rows, as once, few or many counts, or as a class when the clone is expanded.

V gene: TRBV6-1
D gene: .
clone size: few
J gene: TRBJ1-4
CDR3 DNA: TGTGCCAGCAGGTCGGGCCCTAGGGATGGAAAACTGTTTTTT
CDR3 protein: CASRSGPRDGKLFF

V gene: TRBV13
D gene: .
clone size: .
J gene: TRBJ1-5
CDR3 DNA: TGTGCCAGCAGCTCGGGCCGGGATCAGCCCCAGCATTTT
CDR3 protein: CASSSGRDQPQHF

V gene: TRBV7-9
D gene: TRBD2
clone size: many
J gene: TRBJ2-1
CDR3 DNA: TGTGCCAGCAGCTTAACCGGGACTATATACAATGAGCAGTTCTTC
CDR3 protein: CASSLTGTIYNEQFF

V gene: TRBV12-3/TRBV12-4
D gene: TRBD2
clone size: many
J gene: TRBJ2-1
CDR3 DNA: TGTGCCACTGCTAGCGGGGGGGCCTTTAGGGGAAATGAGCAGTTCTTC
CDR3 protein: CATASGGAFRGNEQFF

V gene: TRBV20-1
D gene: TRBD2
clone size: few
J gene: TRBJ2-1
CDR3 DNA: TGCAGTGCTAGCGGGGGGAGCTCCTACAATGAGCAGTTCTTC
CDR3 protein: CSASGGSSYNEQFF

V gene: TRBV7-2
D gene: TRBD1
clone size: few
J gene: TRBJ1-5
CDR3 DNA: TGTGCCAGCAGCTTCTCGACAACAGGGGTTCAGCCCCAGCATTTT
CDR3 protein: CASSFSTTGVQPQHF

V gene: TRBV5-6
D gene: .
clone size: many
J gene: TRBJ1-2
CDR3 DNA: TGTGCCAGCAGCTTCGGTACGCAGAGCTATGGCTACACCTTC
CDR3 protein: CASSFGTQSYGYTF

V gene: TRBV5-6
D gene: TRBD2
clone size: many
J gene: TRBJ2-1
CDR3 DNA: TGTGCCAGCAGCCAACCCTTAGCGGGGGGCTACAATGAGCAGTTCTTC
CDR3 protein: CASSQPLAGGYNEQFF

V gene: TRBV4-3
D gene: .
clone size: many
J gene: TRBJ1-4
CDR3 DNA: TGCGCCAGCAGCCAAGGCAGGGGTGAAAAACTGTTTTTT
CDR3 protein: CASSQGRGEKLFF

V gene: TRBV6-2/TRBV6-3
D gene: .
clone size: few
J gene: TRBJ2-1
CDR3 DNA: TGTGCCAGCAGTTACTCTGCGGGCCCCCTGGTCAATGAGCAGTTCTTC
CDR3 protein: CASSYSAGPLVNEQFF

V gene: TRBV27
D gene: .
clone size: .
J gene: TRBJ1-3
CDR3 DNA: TGTGCCAGCAGGATCGGGACCATCCCAACTGGAAACACCATATATTTT
CDR3 protein: CASRIGTIPTGNTIYF

V gene: TRBV7-3
D gene: TRBD1
clone size: many
J gene: TRBJ2-1
CDR3 DNA: TGTGCCAGCAGCTTAGGGACAGGGTCCGTCCAAAAGCAGTTCTTC
CDR3 protein: CASSLGTGSVQKQFF

V gene: TRBV20-1
D gene: TRBD2
clone size: many
J gene: TRBJ2-3
CDR3 DNA: TGCAGTGCTAGTCCCCGGACTAGCGGGGGGGGCGATACGCAGTATTTT
CDR3 protein: CSASPRTSGGGDTQYF

V gene: TRBV20-1
D gene: .
clone size: few
J gene: TRBJ1-2
CDR3 DNA: TGCAGTGCTGAAGTAGGGTCCTATGGCTACACCTTC
CDR3 protein: CSAEVGSYGYTF

V gene: TRBV2
D gene: TRBD1
clone size: many
J gene: TRBJ2-7
CDR3 DNA: TGTGCCAGCATTGGACAGGGTTACGAGCAGTACTTC
CDR3 protein: CASIGQGYEQYF

V gene: TRBV28
D gene: .
clone size: .
J gene: TRBJ2-2
CDR3 DNA: TGTGCCAGCAGTTCCGCGGCGAACACCGGGGAGCTGTTTTTT
CDR3 protein: CASSSAANTGELFF

V gene: TRBV27
D gene: TRBD1
clone size: .
J gene: TRBJ2-6
CDR3 DNA: TGTGCCAGCAGTCCCCGAATGTTTAGGACAGGGTCTGTGGCCAACGTCCTGACTTTC
CDR3 protein: CASSPRMFRTGSVANVLTF

V gene: TRBV24-1
D gene: .
clone size: many
J gene: TRBJ2-3
CDR3 DNA: TGTGCCACCCACTCAGGGGTTGGGACAGATACGCAGTATTTT
CDR3 protein: CATHSGVGTDTQYF

V gene: TRBV12-3/TRBV12-4
D gene: .
clone size: many
J gene: TRBJ1-1
CDR3 DNA: TGTGCCAGCACTGACGACAGGGAAGCTTTCTTT
CDR3 protein: CASTDDREAFF

V gene: TRBV12-3/TRBV12-4
D gene: .
clone size: many
J gene: TRBJ2-6
CDR3 DNA: TGTGCCAGCAGTTGGGGTAGCTCTGGGGCCAACGTCCTGACTTTC
CDR3 protein: CASSWGSSGANVLTF

V gene: TRBV7-2
D gene: .
clone size: few
J gene: TRBJ2-3
CDR3 DNA: TGTGCCAGCAGCTTAGCCCCGAGGGGGGGGTCCCCAGATACGCAGTATTTT
CDR3 protein: CASSLAPRGGSPDTQYF

V gene: TRBV20-1
D gene: TRBD1
clone size: few
J gene: TRBJ1-2
CDR3 DNA: TGCAGTGCCTTTACCCCACAGGGGAATGACTATGGCTACACCTTC
CDR3 protein: CSAFTPQGNDYGYTF

V gene: TRBV9
D gene: .
clone size: .
J gene: TRBJ2-2
CDR3 DNA: TGTGCCAGCAGCTCAGACGTCACCGGGGAGCTGTTTTTT
CDR3 protein: CASSSDVTGELFF

V gene: TRBV20-1
D gene: TRBD1
clone size: few
J gene: TRBJ2-3
CDR3 DNA: TGCAGTGCTAGAGACGGGACAGGGAAGGCAGATACGCAGTATTTT
CDR3 protein: CSARDGTGKADTQYF

V gene: TRBV9
D gene: .
clone size: many
J gene: TRBJ1-1
CDR3 DNA: TGTGCCAGCAGCCGCAGTACCATGAACACTGAAGCTTTCTTT
CDR3 protein: CASSRSTMNTEAFF

V gene: TRBV4-2
D gene: TRBD1
clone size: many
J gene: TRBJ2-5
CDR3 DNA: TGTGCCAGCAGCCAAGTTACCGGACAGGGGGAGACCCAGTACTTC
CDR3 protein: CASSQVTGQGETQYF

V gene: TRBV29-1
D gene: .
clone size: many
J gene: TRBJ2-1
CDR3 DNA: TGCAGCGTTTTAGCCTGGAACAATGAGCAGTTCTTC
CDR3 protein: CSVLAWNNEQFF

V gene: TRBV19
D gene: .
clone size: few
J gene: TRBJ1-1
CDR3 DNA: TGTGCCAGTAGTATTTTGCCCGGGACAAGGAAAACTGAAGCTTTCTTT
CDR3 protein: CASSILPGTRKTEAFF

V gene: TRBV5-5
D gene: TRBD1
clone size: many
J gene: TRBJ1-3
CDR3 DNA: TGTGCCAGCAGCTCGACAGGGGGCTCTGGAAACACCATATATTTT
CDR3 protein: CASSSTGGSGNTIYF

V gene: TRBV5-4
D gene: TRBD2
clone size: .
J gene: TRBJ2-5
CDR3 DNA: TGTGCCAGCAGCGTGCGCGGGGGAACGGAGACCCAGTACTTC
CDR3 protein: CASSVRGGTETQYF

V gene: TRBV6-1
D gene: TRBD2
clone size: .
J gene: TRBJ2-5
CDR3 DNA: TGTGCCACCTCCCGGGGGGTCGGTCTGCGTCAAGAGACCCAGTACTTC
CDR3 protein: CATSRGVGLRQETQYF

V gene: TRBV27
D gene: .
clone size: many
J gene: TRBJ2-2
CDR3 DNA: TGTGCCACGGTGGGGGGAGGAACCGGGGAGCTGTTTTTT
CDR3 protein: CATVGGGTGELFF

V gene: TRBV7-3
D gene: TRBD2
clone size: .
J gene: TRBJ2-6
CDR3 DNA: TGTGCCAGCAGGACTACAGCCGCGACTAGCGGGGGGGCACCTGGGGCCAACGTCCTGACTTTC
CDR3 protein: CASRTTAATSGGAPGANVLTF

V gene: TRBV12-3/TRBV12-4
D gene: .
clone size: many
J gene: TRBJ1-1
CDR3 DNA: TGTGCCAGCAGTTCTCTCGGGGACACTGAAGCTTTCTTT
CDR3 protein: CASSSLGDTEAFF

V gene: TRBV7-9
D gene: .
clone size: .
J gene: TRBJ2-7
CDR3 DNA: TGTGCCAGCAGCCCTAGAATCGACAGCTACGAGCAGTACTTC
CDR3 protein: CASSPRIDSYEQYF

V gene: TRBV2
D gene: .
clone size: many
J gene: TRBJ1-5
CDR3 DNA: TGTGCCAGCAGTGACCCTGGGGGCCCAAATCAGCCCCAGCATTTT
CDR3 protein: CASSDPGGPNQPQHF

V gene: TRBV5-1
D gene: .
clone size: .
J gene: TRBJ2-3
CDR3 DNA: TGCGCCAGCAGCCCCGGGGCGATCACTAGCACAGATACGCAGTATTTT
CDR3 protein: CASSPGAITSTDTQYF

V gene: TRBV2
D gene: .
clone size: many
J gene: TRBJ2-5
CDR3 DNA: TGTGCCAGCTCGCAACTGCAAGAGACCCAGTACTTC
CDR3 protein: CASSQLQETQYF

V gene: TRBV12-3/TRBV12-4
D gene: .
clone size: .
J gene: TRBJ1-5
CDR3 DNA: TGTGCCAGCAGTTTACTGGGGGGTGATCAGCCCCAGCATTTT
CDR3 protein: CASSLLGGDQPQHF

V gene: TRBV4-2
D gene: .
clone size: many
J gene: TRBJ1-4
CDR3 DNA: TGTGCCAGCAGCCAAGATTTTGGGGGAAAACTGTTTTTT
CDR3 protein: CASSQDFGGKLFF

V gene: TRBV5-4
D gene: .
clone size: few
J gene: TRBJ1-6
CDR3 DNA: TGTGCCAGCAGCTTGGGCGAATACTCACCCCTCCACTTT
CDR3 protein: CASSLGEYSPLHF

V gene: TRBV4-3
D gene: .
clone size: many
J gene: TRBJ2-7
CDR3 DNA: TGCGCCAGCAGCCAAGTATCAGGCCACTCATCCTACGAGCAGTACTTC
CDR3 protein: CASSQVSGHSSYEQYF

V gene: TRBV3-1
D gene: .
clone size: many
J gene: TRBJ1-2
CDR3 DNA: TGTGCCAGCAGAGAGGGAGGGGCGAATGGCTACACCTTC
CDR3 protein: CASREGGANGYTF

V gene: TRBV7-2
D gene: .
clone size: .
J gene: TRBJ1-5
CDR3 DNA: TGTGCCAGCAGCTTTTGGGCGAATCAGCCCCAGCATTTT
CDR3 protein: CASSFWANQPQHF

V gene: TRBV5-6
D gene: .
clone size: many
J gene: TRBJ1-1
CDR3 DNA: TGTGCCAGCAGCCTCCCGGGGGGTACCAATGAAGCTTTCTTT
CDR3 protein: CASSLPGGTNEAFF

V gene: TRBV20-1
D gene: TRBD1
clone size: .
J gene: TRBJ1-5
CDR3 DNA: TGCAGTGCTAGAGATGACAGGGGTCAAGCCCAGCATTTT
CDR3 protein: CSARDDRGQAQHF

V gene: TRBV12-3/TRBV12-4
D gene: .
clone size: .
J gene: TRBJ2-7
CDR3 DNA: TGTGCCAGCAGCCTCCAGAGATTCGGGGAGCAGTACTTC
CDR3 protein: CASSLQRFGEQYF

V gene: TRBV12-3/TRBV12-4
D gene: TRBD1
clone size: many
J gene: TRBJ1-2
CDR3 DNA: TGTGCCAGCAGTTTCGGGACAGCTCTCTATGGCTACACCTTC
CDR3 protein: CASSFGTALYGYTF

V gene: TRBV4-2
D gene: TRBD2
clone size: many
J gene: TRBJ2-5
CDR3 DNA: TGTGCCACCCGTAACCTACGGACTAGCGGGGGGGAAGAGACCCAGTACTTC
CDR3 protein: CATRNLRTSGGEETQYF

V gene: TRBV3-1
D gene: .
clone size: .
J gene: TRBJ1-1
CDR3 DNA: TGTACCAGCAGCCAAGGAGGGGGACTTTCGAACACTGAAGCTTTCTTT
CDR3 protein: CTSSQGGGLSNTEAFF

V gene: TRBV7-2
D gene: TRBD1
clone size: many
J gene: TRBJ1-2
CDR3 DNA: TGTGCCAGCAGCCCCGGGTCAGGGGGATATGGCTACACCTTC
CDR3 protein: CASSPGSGGYGYTF

V gene: TRBV6-1
D gene: TRBD1
clone size: .
J gene: TRBJ1-6
CDR3 DNA: TGTGCCAGCAGCCGAGACAGGGGAGGTAAATCACCCCTCCACTTT
CDR3 protein: CASSRDRGGKSPLHF

V gene: TRBV5-8
D gene: TRBD2
clone size: .
J gene: TRBJ2-3
CDR3 DNA: TGTGCCAGCAGCCCCGGAGGAGCGGGGGCCACAGATACGCAGTATTTT
CDR3 protein: CASSPGGAGATDTQYF

V gene: TRBV20-1
D gene: TRBD1
clone size: .
J gene: TRBJ1-1
CDR3 DNA: TGCAGTGCTAGAACGCCGGGACAGGGGGCATCATTAGCTTTCTTT
CDR3 protein: CSARTPGQGASLAFF